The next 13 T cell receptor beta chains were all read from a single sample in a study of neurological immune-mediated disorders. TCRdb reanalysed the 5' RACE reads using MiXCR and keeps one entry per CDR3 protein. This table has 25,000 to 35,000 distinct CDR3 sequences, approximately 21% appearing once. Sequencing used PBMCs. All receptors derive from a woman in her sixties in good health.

CDR3 sequence (DNA): TGTGCCAGCCCCTTTCGGTCCTACTATAATTCACCCCTCCACTTT. Protein sequence: CASPFRSYYNSPLHF. This rearrangement joins TRBV28 to TRBJ1-6; D is uncertain. The CDR3 loop spans 15 amino acids. Germline loops: CDR1 MDHEN, CDR2 SYDVKM. V was shortened by 8 bases and J by 3 bases, with 14 bases between the two germline ends.

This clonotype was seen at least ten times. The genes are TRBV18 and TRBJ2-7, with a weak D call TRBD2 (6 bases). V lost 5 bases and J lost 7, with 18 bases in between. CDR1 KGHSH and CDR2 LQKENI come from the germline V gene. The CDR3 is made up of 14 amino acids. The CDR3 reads CASSASGLLGEQYF. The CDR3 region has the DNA TGTGCCAGCTCAGCCTCGGGACTCCTGGGGGAGCAGTACTTC.

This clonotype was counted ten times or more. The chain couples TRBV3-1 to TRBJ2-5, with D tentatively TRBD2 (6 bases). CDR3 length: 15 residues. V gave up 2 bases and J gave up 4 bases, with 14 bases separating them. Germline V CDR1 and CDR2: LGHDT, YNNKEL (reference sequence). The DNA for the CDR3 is TGTGCCAGCAGCCAAAAGGTGTCCGGGGGAGAGACCCAGTACTTC. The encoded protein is CASSQKVSGGETQYF.

CDR3 DNA: TGTGCCAGCAGCCGCCCTGGACTAGCGGGAGATGATGAGCAGTTCTTC. This encodes CASSRPGLAGDDEQFF. The gene calls are TRBV6-2 or TRBV6-3 and TRBJ2-1; TRBD2 matches at 13 bases. Trimming took 6 bases from V and 8 from J; bases not matched to a gene: 10. This CDR3 is built from 16 residues. Germline V gene sequence: CDR1 MNHEY, CDR2 SVGEGT.

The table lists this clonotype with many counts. Here the CDR3 reads CASSPGSSTSGNTIYF. The CDR3 coding sequence is TGCGCCAGCAGCCCGGGGTCTTCCACCTCTGGAAACACCATATATTTT. V usage is TRBV5-1 and J usage is TRBJ1-3; D remains ambiguous. Looked up from germline, CDR1 is SGHRS and CDR2 is YFSETQ. This CDR3 spans 16 amino acids. V was clipped by 4 bases and J by 0 bases, with 14 bases between them.

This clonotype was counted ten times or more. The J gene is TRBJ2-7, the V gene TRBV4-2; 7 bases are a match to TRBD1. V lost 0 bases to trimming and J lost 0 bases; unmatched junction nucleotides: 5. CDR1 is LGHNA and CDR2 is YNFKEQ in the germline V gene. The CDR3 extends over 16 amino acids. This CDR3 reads CASSQEFSGGSYEQYF. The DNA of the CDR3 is TGTGCCAGCAGCCAAGAATTTTCAGGGGGCTCCTACGAGCAGTACTTC.

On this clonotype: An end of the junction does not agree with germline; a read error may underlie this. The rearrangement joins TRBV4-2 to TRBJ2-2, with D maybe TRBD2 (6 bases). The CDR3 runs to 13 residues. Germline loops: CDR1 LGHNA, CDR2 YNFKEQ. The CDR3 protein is CASSQGGSGDLVF. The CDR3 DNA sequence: TGTGCCAGCAGCCAAGGGGGCTCGGGGGATCTGGTTTTT.

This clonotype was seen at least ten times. CDR3 DNA: TGTGCCACCAGCAGAGATCAGGAGACCCAGTACTTC. It yields the protein CATSRDQETQYF. The chain carries TRBV15 and TRBJ2-5, with D uncertain. The CDR3 has 12 residues. Germline CDR1 and CDR2: LNHNV and YYDKDF (reference sequence). Trimming stripped 0 bases from V and 5 bases from J, with 4 bases between.

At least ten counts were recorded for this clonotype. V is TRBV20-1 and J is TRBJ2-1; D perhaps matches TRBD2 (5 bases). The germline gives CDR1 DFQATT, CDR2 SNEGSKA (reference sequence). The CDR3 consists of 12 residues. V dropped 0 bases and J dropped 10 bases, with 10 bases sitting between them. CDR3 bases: TGCAGTGCTAGAGAGCAGCGGTCGGAGCAGTTCTTC. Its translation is CSAREQRSEQFF.

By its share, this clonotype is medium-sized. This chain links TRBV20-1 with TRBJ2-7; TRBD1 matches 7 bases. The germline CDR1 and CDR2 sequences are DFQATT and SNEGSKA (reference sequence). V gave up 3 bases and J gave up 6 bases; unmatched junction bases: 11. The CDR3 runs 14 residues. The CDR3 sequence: CSARAGRGTIEQYF. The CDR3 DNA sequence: TGCAGTGCTAGGGCGGGCAGGGGGACGATCGAGCAGTACTTC.

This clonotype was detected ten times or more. CDR3 loop: CASSEYGGGGSYEQYF. The CDR3 coding sequence is TGTGCCAGCAGTGAATATGGGGGGGGAGGGTCCTACGAGCAGTACTTC. V and J are TRBV25-1 and TRBJ2-7; 7 nucleotides agree with TRBD2. With V trimmed by 0 bases and J by 1 base, 6 bases remained unmatched. Looked up from germline, CDR1 is MGHDK and CDR2 is SYGVNS. The CDR3 contains 16 residues.

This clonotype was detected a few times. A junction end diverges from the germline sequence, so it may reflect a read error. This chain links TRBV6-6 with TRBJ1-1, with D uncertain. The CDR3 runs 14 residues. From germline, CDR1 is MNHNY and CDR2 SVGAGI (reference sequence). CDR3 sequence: CTSSHSTPYTEAFF. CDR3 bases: TGTACCAGCAGTCATTCGACACCATACACTGAAGCTTTCTTT.

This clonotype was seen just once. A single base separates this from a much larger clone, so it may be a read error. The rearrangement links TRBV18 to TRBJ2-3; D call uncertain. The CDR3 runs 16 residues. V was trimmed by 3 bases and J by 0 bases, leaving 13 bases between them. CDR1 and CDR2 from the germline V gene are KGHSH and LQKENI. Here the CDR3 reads CASSPTLTQSTDTQYF. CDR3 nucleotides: TGTGCCAGCTCACCCACCCTGACACAGAGCACAGATACGCAGTATTTT.